The 21 T cell receptor beta chains below were found in one sample sequenced in a study of blood T cell repertoires in COVID-19. The assay was immunoSEQ multiplex PCR, and TCRdb's table has in-frame clones only and misses some. Of a few hundred thousand clones in the sample, 80% to 90% were seen once. Sequencing was done on a sample of PBMCs or T cells enriched from blood (not recorded which). These receptors all stem from a man aged 30-40 years in a cohort exposed to, infected with or recovered from COVID-19 (not recorded which).

The V gene is TRBV3-1 (or the pseudogene TRBV3-2), the J gene TRBJ2-1; D is possibly TRBD1 (5 bases). Germline V CDR1 and CDR2: LGHDT, YNNKEL (reference sequence). The CDR3 has 15 amino acids. The germline V and J ends were trimmed by 0 bases and 4 bases, with 10 bases remaining between them. The CDR3 DNA reads TGTGCCAGCAGCCAAGATATAGCAGGGTACAATGAGCAGTTCTTC. It codes for CASSQDIAGYNEQFF.

The genes are TRBV19 and TRBJ1-1; weak D call: TRBD1 (5 bases). Per the germline V gene, CDR1 is LNHDA and CDR2 is SQIVND (reference sequence). This CDR3 comprises 15 residues. The ends were cut back, 5 bases at V and 0 bases at J, with 13 bases in the middle. For the CDR3, the DNA is TGTGCCAGTAGTCTAAATCACAGGATGAACACTGAAGCTTTCTTT. This sequence encodes CASSLNHRMNTEAFF.

The rearrangement links TRBV5-1 to TRBJ1-1, with 10 bases aligning to TRBD1. Germline V gives CDR1 SGHRS, CDR2 YFSETQ. This CDR3 has 15 amino acids. The trim removed 4 bases at V and 4 bases at J, leaving 7 bases unmatched. Here the CDR3 DNA reads TGCGCCAGCAGCAGTTTGACAGGGGGCTTCACTGAAGCTTTCTTT. Encoded protein: CASSSLTGGFTEAFF.

This sequence joins TRBV7-2 and TRBJ1-5; D gene uncertain. This CDR3 has 13 amino acids. Looked up from germline, CDR1 is SGHTA and CDR2 is FQGNSA. Trimming removed 1 base at V and 5 bases at J, with 6 bases between. CDR3 in DNA: TGTGCCAGCAGCTTAGTGTCCTATCAGCCCCAGCATTTT. Translating gives CASSLVSYQPQHF. The full variable domain, in which reference TRBV7-2 and TRBJ1-5 provide the parts outside the CDR3, is GAGVSQSPSNKVTEKGKDVELRCDPISGHTALYWYRQSLGQGLEFLIYFQGNSAPDKSGLPSDRFSAERTGGSVSTLTIQRTQQEDSAVYLCASSLVSYQPQHFGDGTRLSIL.

The chain carries TRBV19 and TRBJ2-7, with a weak D call TRBD2 (5 bases). Germline CDR1 is LNHDA and CDR2 is SQIVND (reference sequence). Trimming removed 5 bases at V and 3 bases at J, with 11 bases between. CDR3 size: 13 residues. In DNA, the CDR3 is TGTGCCAGTAGTCGCGGCGGACTCTACGAGCAGTACTTC. Translating gives CASSRGGLYEQYF. Full variable domain (missing parts from reference TRBV19 and TRBJ2-7): DGGITQSPKYLFRKEGQNVTLSCEQNLNHDAMYWYRQDPGQGLRLIYYSQIVNDFQKGDIAEGYSVSREKKESFPLTVTSAQKNPTAFYLCASSRGGLYEQYFGPGTRLTVT.

The CDR3: CASSWSVDRAHNEQFF. The CDR3 coding sequence is TGTGCCAGCAGCTGGTCCGTAGACAGGGCCCACAATGAGCAGTTCTTC. The rearrangement uses TRBV7-2 and TRBJ2-1; 7 positions match TRBD1. In germline, CDR1 is SGHTA, CDR2 FQGNSA. The junction had 11 bases not matched to a gene; V was cut back by 4 bases and J by 5 bases. The CDR3 has 16 amino acids.

In this sample, this clone turned up a few times. The gene calls are TRBV7-3 and TRBJ2-7, with 9 bases fitting TRBD1. Germline V gives CDR1 SGHTA, CDR2 FQGTGA. Trimming removed 4 bases from V and 4 bases from J; junction bases left unmatched: 5. The CDR3 is 14 residues long. CDR3 nucleotides: TGTGCCAGCAGCTCGGACAGGGGACCTTACGAGCAGTACTTC. Amino acid sequence: CASSSDRGPYEQYF.

V and J are TRBV11-2 and TRBJ2-7; 7 bases align to TRBD2. The trim removed 6 bases at V and 0 bases at J, leaving 8 bases unmatched. CDR3 length: 15 residues. CDR1 SGHAT and CDR2 FQNNGV come from the germline V gene. In DNA, the CDR3 is TGTGCCAGCAGTTCTGAAGCGGGATTCTCCTACGAGCAGTACTTC. Translation: CASSSEAGFSYEQYF.

This rearrangement joins TRBV2 to TRBJ1-1; D call uncertain. V lost 3 bases to trimming and J lost 3 bases, with 14 bases between them. CDR1 is SNHLY and CDR2 is FYNNEI in the germline V gene. CDR3 length: 15 amino acids. The CDR3, as DNA: TGTGCCAGCAGTGATCGGAGGTCTTTAGACACTGAAGCTTTCTTT. Protein sequence: CASSDRRSLDTEAFF. Looking up the rest from reference TRBV2 and TRBJ1-1 gives the full variable domain: EPEVTQTPSHQVTQMGQEVILRCVPISNHLYFYWYRQILGQKVEFLVSFYNNEISEKSEIFDDQFSVERPDGSNFTLKIRSTKLEDSAMYFCASSDRRSLDTEAFFGQGTRLTVV.

The chain is built from TRBV24-1 and TRBJ1-5; TRBD1 is a possible D gene (5 bases). V lost 4 bases and J lost 0, with 15 bases in between. Germline V gene sequence: CDR1 KGHDR, CDR2 SFDVKD. The CDR3 covers 17 residues. In nucleotides, the CDR3 is TGTGCCACCAGTGACACCGACAGCGACAATAGCAATCAGCCCCAGCATTTT. Residues: CATSDTDSDNSNQPQHF.

The chain uses TRBV6-5 and TRBJ2-3; 8 bases are a match to TRBD2. Losses at the gene ends were 5 bases for V and 2 bases for J; bases not matched to a gene: 6. This CDR3 has 15 amino acids. Looked up from germline, CDR1 is MNHEY and CDR2 is SVGAGI. CDR3: CASSPRLANTDTQYF. The CDR3 region has the DNA TGTGCCAGCAGTCCAAGACTAGCGAACACAGATACGCAGTATTTT.

This chain connects TRBV7-6 to TRBJ2-5, with TRBD2 matching over 8 bases. Germline lookup yields CDR1 SGHVS and CDR2 FNYEAQ. V trimming: 1 base; J trimming: 9 bases; junction bases outside the gene matches: 16. The CDR3 loop spans 17 amino acids. CDR3 sequence reads: CASSLGEAGTSMWAQYF. The CDR3 bases are TGTGCCAGCAGCTTAGGCGAAGCCGGGACTAGTATGTGGGCCCAGTACTTC.

This chain links TRBV4-2 with TRBJ1-1, with TRBD1 matching over 9 bases. Trimming took 1 base from V and 3 from J; bases not matched to a gene: 18. CDR1 and CDR2 (germline): LGHNA, YNFKEQ. The CDR3 contains 20 residues. The CDR3 DNA follows: TGTGCCAGCAGCCAAGGGAAGGTGGGGACAGGGAAGGGTCGGTACACTGAAGCTTTCTTT. Its translation: CASSQGKVGTGKGRYTEAFF.

The chain uses TRBV3-1 (or the pseudogene TRBV3-2) and TRBJ1-2; 12 bases are shared with TRBD1. Germline V gene data show CDR1 as LGHDT and CDR2 as YNNKEL (reference sequence). Losses at the gene ends were 4 bases for V and 6 bases for J; bases not matched to a gene: 12. The CDR3 length is 17 residues. Written as DNA, the CDR3 is TGTGCCAGCAGCCGCAACCGGGACAGGGGGCAGAACGATGGCTACACCTTC. Translation gives CASSRNRDRGQNDGYTF.

The genes are TRBV7-2 and TRBJ1-1; D perhaps matches TRBD1 (6 bases). Trimming cost V 4 bases and J 4 bases, with 10 bases left between them. Germline-derived CDR1 and CDR2 are SGHTA and FQGNSA. The CDR3 runs to 13 residues. CDR3: CASSWQGPTEAFF. CDR3 sequence (DNA): TGTGCCAGCAGCTGGCAGGGGCCCACTGAAGCTTTCTTT.

This clone has a single count. The gene calls are TRBV7-2 and TRBJ1-2, with D possibly being TRBD1 (5 bases). Trimming stripped 6 bases from V and 4 bases from J, with 12 bases between. Per the germline V gene, CDR1 is SGHTA and CDR2 is FQGNSA. This CDR3 is built from 13 residues. CDR3 DNA sequence: TGTGCCAGCAGACCGGGACTTCTCTATGGCTACACCTTC. It codes for CASRPGLLYGYTF.

This chain uses TRBV7-2 with TRBJ2-1; TRBD2 agrees at 7 bases. V shed 2 bases, J shed 9 bases, and the junction held 10 bases outside the gene matches. The CDR3 sequence is 15 residues long. Germline values: CDR1 SGHTA, CDR2 FQGNSA. CDR3 loop: CASSLNAGVGGEQFF. Written as DNA, the CDR3 is TGTGCCAGCAGCTTAAATGCGGGAGTGGGAGGTGAGCAGTTCTTC.

This chain links TRBV3-1 (or the pseudogene TRBV3-2) with TRBJ2-3, with D maybe TRBD2 (5 bases). V shed 5 bases and J shed 1 base, with 13 bases lying between them. The CDR3 totals 15 residues. The germline gives CDR1 LGHDT, CDR2 YNNKEL (reference sequence). The CDR3 here is CASSVTGMGTDTQYF. CDR3 nucleotides: TGTGCCAGCAGCGTAACGGGGATGGGCACAGATACGCAGTATTTT.

The V and J genes are TRBV12-3 or TRBV12-4 and TRBJ2-1, with a weak D call TRBD1 (6 bases). CDR3 length: 13 residues. V was cut by 5 bases and J by 11 bases, with 16 bases left in between. The CDR3 nucleotides read TGTGCCAGCAGTGAAACCCAGGGGCTACAGCAGTTCTTC. Encoded protein: CASSETQGLQQFF.

This clone has just a few counts. The rearrangement uses TRBV6-1 and TRBJ2-7; D not certain. Trimming took off 3 bases at V and 2 bases at J, with 8 bases between the two ends. The CDR3 is made up of 13 amino acids. The germline V gene encodes CDR1 MNHNS and CDR2 SASEGT. CDR3 DNA: TGTGCCAGCAGTGAGGCCCCTCCCTACGAGCAGTACTTC. The encoded protein is CASSEAPPYEQYF.

The rearrangement joins TRBV27 to TRBJ1-2; the D gene is possibly TRBD1 (5 bases). Germline V lookup: CDR1 MNHEY, CDR2 SMNVEV (reference sequence). The CDR3 length is 14 residues. The ends were cut back, 5 bases at V and 5 bases at J, with 15 bases in the middle. The CDR3 loop is CASSRPGREYGYTF. The CDR3 nucleotides are TGTGCCAGCAGTCGACCGGGACGGGAGTATGGCTACACCTTC.